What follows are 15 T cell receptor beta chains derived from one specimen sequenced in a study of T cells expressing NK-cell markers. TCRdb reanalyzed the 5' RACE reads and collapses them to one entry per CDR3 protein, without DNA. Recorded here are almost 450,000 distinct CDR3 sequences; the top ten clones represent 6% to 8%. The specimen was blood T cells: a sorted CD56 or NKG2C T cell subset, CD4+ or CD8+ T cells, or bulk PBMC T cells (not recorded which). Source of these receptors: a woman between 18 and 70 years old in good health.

CDR3 sequence: CASRKQGATDTQYF. V is TRBV5-1 and J is TRBJ2-3; TCRdb proposes TRBD1, but this gene call is untestable without DNA. Germline CDR1 SGHRS, CDR2 YFSETQ. The CDR3 spans 14 residues.

CDR3 amino acids: CASSLVGTGKETQYF. The chain couples TRBV5-6 to TRBJ2-5; the D call from TCRdb, TRBD1, cannot be confirmed without DNA. CDR1 and CDR2 (germline): SGHDT, YYEEEE. This CDR3 is built from 15 residues.

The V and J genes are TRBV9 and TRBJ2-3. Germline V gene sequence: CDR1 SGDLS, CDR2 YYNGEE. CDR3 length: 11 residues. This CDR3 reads CASSVPDTQYF.

CDR3 residues: CASSITGIYSNQPQHF. The chain carries TRBV12-3 or TRBV12-4 and TRBJ1-5; TCRdb designates TRBD1, a call that cannot be tested without DNA. The CDR3 sequence is 16 residues long.

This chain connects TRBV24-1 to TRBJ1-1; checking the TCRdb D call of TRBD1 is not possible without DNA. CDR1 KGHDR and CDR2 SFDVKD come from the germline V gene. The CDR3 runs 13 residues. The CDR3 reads CATSDPGLGEAFF.

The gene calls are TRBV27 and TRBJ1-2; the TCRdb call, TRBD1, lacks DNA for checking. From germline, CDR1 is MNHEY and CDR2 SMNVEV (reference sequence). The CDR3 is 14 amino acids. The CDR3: CASSPLSGFYGYTF.

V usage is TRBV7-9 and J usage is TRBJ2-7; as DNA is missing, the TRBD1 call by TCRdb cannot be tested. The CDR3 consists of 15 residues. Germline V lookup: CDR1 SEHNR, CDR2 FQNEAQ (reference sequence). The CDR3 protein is CASSLRDGLTYEQYF.

Here the CDR3 reads CSPLPEAGSTDTQYF. This rearrangement joins TRBV20-1 to TRBJ2-3; as DNA is missing, the TRBD1 call by TCRdb cannot be tested. There are 15 residues in the CDR3. CDR1 DFQATT and CDR2 SNEGSKA come from the germline V gene (reference sequence).

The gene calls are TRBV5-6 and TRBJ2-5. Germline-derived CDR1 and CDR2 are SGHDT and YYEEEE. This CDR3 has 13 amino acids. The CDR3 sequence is CASSLMGGETQYF. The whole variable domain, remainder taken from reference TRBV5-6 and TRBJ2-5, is DAGVTQSPTHLIKTRGQQVTLRCSPKSGHDTVSWYQQALGQGPQFIFQYYEEEERQRGNFPDRFSGHQFPNYSSELNVNALLLGDSALYLCASSLMGGETQYFGPGTRLLVL.

The chain's CDR3 is CATSARKAGGPTEQFF. The rearrangement uses TRBV24-1 and TRBJ2-1; TCRdb picks TRBD2, but there is no DNA to check that call. The V gene's germline CDR1 is KGHDR and CDR2 SFDVKD. CDR3 size: 16 residues.

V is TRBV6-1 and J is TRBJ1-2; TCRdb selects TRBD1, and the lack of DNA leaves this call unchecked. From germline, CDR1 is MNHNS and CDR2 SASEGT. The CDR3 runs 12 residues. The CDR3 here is CASSIRAYGYTF.

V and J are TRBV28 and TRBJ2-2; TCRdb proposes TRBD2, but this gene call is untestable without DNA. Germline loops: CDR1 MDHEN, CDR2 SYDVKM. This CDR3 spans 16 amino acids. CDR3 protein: CASSFSGGRNTGELFF.

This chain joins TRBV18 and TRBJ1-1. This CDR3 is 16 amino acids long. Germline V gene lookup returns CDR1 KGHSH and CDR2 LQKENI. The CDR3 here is CASSPSRGPMNTEAFF.

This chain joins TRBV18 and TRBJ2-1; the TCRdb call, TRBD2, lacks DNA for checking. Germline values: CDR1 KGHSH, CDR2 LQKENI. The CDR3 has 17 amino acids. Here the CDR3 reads CASSPPMTSGGDNEQFF.

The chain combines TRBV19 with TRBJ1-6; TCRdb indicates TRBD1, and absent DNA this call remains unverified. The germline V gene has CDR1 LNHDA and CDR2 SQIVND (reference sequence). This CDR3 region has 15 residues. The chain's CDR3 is CASSIGTRANSPLHF.